This TCR beta chain originates from a study of brain metastases from non-small cell lung cancer. Remarks on this clone: Its target is not known.

TCRdb keeps only in-frame clones here, not all; method: immunoSEQ multiplex PCR. Of 1,800 or so clones listed, approximately 81% were seen once; the top ten hold approximately 11%. This CDR3 contains 15 residues. After removal of 3 bases from V and 9 bases from J, the junction contained 7 bases not matched to a gene. Per germline, CDR1 LGHNA and CDR2 YNFKEQ. Overall study findings and caveats: Metastases had sparse T cells but largely shared repertoires with primaries. Compared with primary tumors, brain metastases showed less T-cell infiltration.

This chain joins TRBV4-2 and TRBJ2-1; 11 nucleotides line up with TRBD2. Source material: primary lung tumor tissue. This receptor was identified in a donor over 35 with non-small cell lung cancer. The DNA for the CDR3 is TGTGCCAGCAGCCATTCCGGGACTAGCGGCGGTGAGCAGTTCTTC. Its protein is CASSHSGTSGGEQFF.